Following are 15 T cell receptor beta chains from one sample sequenced in a study of cytotoxic CD8 clonotypes in ibrutinib-treated CLL (dated by TCRdb to the early 2020s). Libraries were built with the immunoSEQ multiplex PCR assay. The table comes from immuneACCESS by way of TCRdb, which keeps in-frame sequences with V and J called. Part of the clones is missing from these tables; in studies checked, under half for an unresolved V gene and the rest for unknown reasons. The sample table holds about 25,000 clones, of which approximately 85% were seen once. The ten largest account for under 9.5% of the sample. The time point label of this sample denotes: roughly 25 months on ibrutinib. Sequenced here: PBMCs, sampled after 24 months of ibrutinib treatment. All receptors come from a human donor with chronic lymphocytic leukemia.

J is TRBJ1-1 and V is TRBV14; the match to TRBD1 covers 7 bases. This CDR3 is built from 15 residues. J was trimmed by 3 bases and V by 2 bases; bases with no gene match: 6. CDR1 is SGHDN and CDR2 is FVKESK in the germline V gene. CDR3 sequence: CASSQHRGSDTEAFF. CDR3 coding DNA: TGTGCCAGCAGCCAACACAGGGGAAGCGACACTGAAGCTTTCTTT.

The chain carries TRBV30 and TRBJ1-6, with no clear D. This CDR3 comprises 15 residues. Germline V CDR1 and CDR2: GTSNPN, SVGIG (reference sequence). V was shortened by 4 bases and J by 7 bases, with 17 bases between the two germline ends. The CDR3 nucleotides read TGTGCCTGGACACCGACAAGGTTAGGGAATTCACCCCTCCACTTT. Residues: CAWTPTRLGNSPLHF.

The chain joins TRBV28 to TRBJ1-3, with D uncertain. The V gene's germline CDR1 is MDHEN and CDR2 SYDVKM. This CDR3 is 16 amino acids long. The ends were cut back, 6 bases at V and 0 bases at J, with 15 bases in the middle. The CDR3 protein is CASSSQQSYSGNTIYF. Here the CDR3 DNA reads TGTGCCAGCAGCTCACAACAGTCATACTCTGGAAACACCATATATTTT.

The chain couples TRBV5-6 to TRBJ2-2, with 11 bases that match TRBD2. CDR1 is SGHDT and CDR2 is YYEEEE in the germline V gene. This CDR3 contains 16 residues. V dropped 4 bases and J dropped 4; count of bases not matched to a gene: 6. Here the CDR3 DNA reads TGTGCCAGCAGCGCGTGGGGACTAGCGGTCACCGGGGAGCTGTTTTTT. Encoded protein: CASSAWGLAVTGELFF. The variable domain in full, completed from reference TRBV5-6 and TRBJ2-2, reads DAGVTQSPTHLIKTRGQQVTLRCSPKSGHDTVSWYQQALGQGPQFIFQYYEEEERQRGNFPDRFSGHQFPNYSSELNVNALLLGDSALYLCASSAWGLAVTGELFFGEGSRLTVL.

This rearrangement joins TRBV5-5 to TRBJ2-2; 7 bases align to TRBD1. V lost 4 bases to trimming and J lost 4 bases; unmatched junction nucleotides: 10. CDR1 is SGHKS, CDR2 YYEKEE, per germline (reference sequence). CDR3 length: 16 residues. CDR3 region: CASSPVGTASTGELFF. DNA for the CDR3: TGTGCCAGCAGCCCGGTAGGGACAGCCTCCACCGGGGAGCTGTTTTTT.

For this clone: A read error may produce the germline difference seen at one junction end. V is TRBV7-7 and J is TRBJ2-5; perhaps D is TRBD1 or TRBD2 (6 bases each). Germline CDR1 reads SSHAT; CDR2 reads FNYEAQ (reference sequence). The CDR3 is 16 residues long. CDR3 residues: CASSLAGGGRQETQYF. The CDR3 DNA follows: TGTGCTAGCAGCTTAGCCGGAGGGGGAAGGCAAGAGACCCAGTACTTC. Looking up the rest from reference TRBV7-7 and TRBJ2-5 gives the full variable domain: GAGVSQSPRYKVTKRGQDVTLRCDPISSHATLYWYQQALGQGPEFLTYFNYEAQPDKSGLPSDRFSAERPEGSISTLTIQRTEQRDSAMYRCASSLAGGGRQETQYFGPGTRLLVL.

This clone has just one count. The junction differs from germline at one of its ends, possibly a read error. The chain combines TRBV7-3 with TRBJ2-6; 9 bases map to TRBD1. The CDR3 runs 16 residues. The germline V gene encodes CDR1 SGHTA and CDR2 FQGTGA. Written as DNA, the CDR3 is TGTGCCAGCAGCGTAACAGGGGGCGCTGGGGCCAACGTCCTGACTTTC. It specifies CASSVTGGAGANVLTF. The entire variable domain, with the rest obtained from reference TRBV7-3 and TRBJ2-6, is as follows: GAGVSQTPSNKVTEKGKYVELRCDPISGHTALYWYRQSLGQGPEFLIYFQGTGAADDSGLPNDRFFAVRPEGSVSTLKIQRTERGDSAVYLCASSVTGGAGANVLTFGAGSRLTVL.

This chain connects TRBV30 to TRBJ1-1; D gene ambiguous. The ends were cut back, 0 bases at V and 6 bases at J, with 17 bases in the middle. The CDR3 length is 15 residues. Germline CDR1 reads GTSNPN; CDR2 reads SVGIG (reference sequence). Written as DNA, the CDR3 is TGTGCCTGGAGTGTACGGGATCGGAGTATCTCTGAAGCTTTCTTT. Its translation is CAWSVRDRSISEAFF.

The chain couples TRBV19 to TRBJ2-7, with 10 nucleotides matching TRBD1. Germline V gene data show CDR1 as LNHDA and CDR2 as SQIVND (reference sequence). With V trimmed by 0 bases and J by 4 bases, 9 bases remained unmatched. This CDR3 spans 17 amino acids. CDR3 residues: CASSIDLATGGQYEQYF. CDR3 sequence (DNA): TGTGCCAGTAGTATAGATCTTGCGACAGGGGGCCAATACGAGCAGTACTTC.

The chain recombines TRBV11-2 with TRBJ2-5; TRBD2 matches 10 bases. The V gene's germline CDR1 is SGHAT and CDR2 FQNNGV. CDR3 size: 14 residues. V shed 5 bases, J shed 7 bases, and the junction held 7 bases outside the gene matches. CDR3 in DNA: TGTGCCAGCAGCCTAGCGGGGGCTCGGGGGACCCAGTACTTC. Residues: CASSLAGARGTQYF.

The chain combines TRBV29-1 with TRBJ2-5; 9 bases are a match to TRBD1. Germline V gene lookup returns CDR1 SQVTM and CDR2 ANQGSEA. This CDR3 contains 13 residues. The J segment lost 5 bases and the V segment lost 7 bases, leaving 8 bases of the junction unmatched. The CDR3 bases are TGCAGCGCCCGAACTACAGGGGGCGAGACCCAGTACTTC. Protein product: CSARTTGGETQYF.

The chain carries TRBV27 and TRBJ2-1; D may match TRBD1 or TRBD2 (5 bases each). V was shortened by 7 bases and J by 7 bases, with 17 bases between the two germline ends. The germline gives CDR1 MNHEY, CDR2 SMNVEV (reference sequence). This CDR3 comprises 14 residues. The CDR3 spells CASMVVGEWNEQFF. DNA for the CDR3: TGTGCCAGCATGGTCGTGGGGGAGTGGAATGAGCAGTTCTTC.

The V and J genes are TRBV7-3 and TRBJ2-3; D is perhaps TRBD1 or TRBD2 (5 bases each). From germline, CDR1 is SGHTA and CDR2 FQGTGA. The V gene lost 6 bases and the J gene lost 0 bases, with 13 bases spanning the gap. The CDR3 contains 15 residues. The DNA for the CDR3 is TGTGCCAGCAGTCCCGGGACCATTAGCACAGATACGCAGTATTTT. Translation: CASSPGTISTDTQYF.

This rearrangement joins TRBV5-8 to TRBJ1-4, with D perhaps matching TRBD1 (5 bases). Germline lookup yields CDR1 SGHTS and CDR2 YDEGEE. The CDR3 runs 16 residues. Trimming removed 4 bases at V and 6 bases at J, with 19 bases between. CDR3 DNA sequence: TGTGCCAGCAGCCCCGGATCACATTTAGGGGATGAAAAACTGTTTTTT. Its translation is CASSPGSHLGDEKLFF. Drawing the rest from reference TRBV5-8 and TRBJ1-4, the complete variable domain is EAGVTQSPTHLIKTRGQQATLRCSPISGHTSVYWYQQALGLGLQFLLWYDEGEERNRGNFPPRFSGRQFPNYSSELNVNALELEDSALYLCASSPGSHLGDEKLFFGSGTQLSVL.

This chain links TRBV30 with TRBJ1-4, with TRBD1 as a possible D gene (5 bases). This CDR3 has 15 residues. Deletions cut 1 base from V and 8 bases from J, with 17 bases between. The germline gives CDR1 GTSNPN, CDR2 SVGIG (reference sequence). The CDR3, as DNA: TGTGCCTGGAGTGCAAAAGGAGGGGCAGGCGAAAAACTGTTTTTT. Translated: CAWSAKGGAGEKLFF.